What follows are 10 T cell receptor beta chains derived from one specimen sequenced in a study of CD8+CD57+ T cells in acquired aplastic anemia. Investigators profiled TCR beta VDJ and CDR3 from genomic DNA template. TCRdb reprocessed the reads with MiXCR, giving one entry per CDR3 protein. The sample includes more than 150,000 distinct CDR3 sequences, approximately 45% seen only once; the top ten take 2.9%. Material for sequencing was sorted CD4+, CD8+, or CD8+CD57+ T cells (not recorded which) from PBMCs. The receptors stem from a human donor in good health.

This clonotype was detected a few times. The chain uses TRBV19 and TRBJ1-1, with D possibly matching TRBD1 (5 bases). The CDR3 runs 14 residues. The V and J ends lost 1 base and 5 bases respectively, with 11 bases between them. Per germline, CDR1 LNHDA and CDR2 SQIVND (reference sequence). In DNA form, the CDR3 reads TGTGCCAGTAGTATAGGGGGGGAGAGGACTGAAGCTTTCTTT. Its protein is CASSIGGERTEAFF.

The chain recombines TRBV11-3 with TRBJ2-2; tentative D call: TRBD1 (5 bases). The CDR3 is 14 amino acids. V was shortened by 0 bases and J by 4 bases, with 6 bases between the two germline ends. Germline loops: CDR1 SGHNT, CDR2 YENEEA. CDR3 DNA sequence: TGTGCCAGCAGCTTAGACGACAGCACCGGGGAGCTGTTTTTT. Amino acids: CASSLDDSTGELFF.

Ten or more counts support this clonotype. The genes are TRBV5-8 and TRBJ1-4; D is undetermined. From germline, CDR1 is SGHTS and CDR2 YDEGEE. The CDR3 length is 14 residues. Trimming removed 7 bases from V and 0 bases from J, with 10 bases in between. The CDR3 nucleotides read TGTGCCAGCTCACTGGTTGCAACTAATGAAAAACTGTTTTTT. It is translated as CASSLVATNEKLFF.

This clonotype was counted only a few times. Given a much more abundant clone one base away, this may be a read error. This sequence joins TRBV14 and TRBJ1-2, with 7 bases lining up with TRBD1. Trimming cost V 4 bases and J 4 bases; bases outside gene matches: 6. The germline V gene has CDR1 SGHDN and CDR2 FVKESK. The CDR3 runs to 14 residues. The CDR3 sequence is CASSRPGQAYGYTF. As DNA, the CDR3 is TGTGCCAGCAGCCGCCCAGGACAGGCCTATGGCTACACCTTC.

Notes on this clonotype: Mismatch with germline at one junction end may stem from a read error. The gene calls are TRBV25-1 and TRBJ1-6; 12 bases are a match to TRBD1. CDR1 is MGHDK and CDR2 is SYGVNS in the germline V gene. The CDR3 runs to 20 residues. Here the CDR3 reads CASTRPGDRGRSVYDSPLHF. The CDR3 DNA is TGTGCCAGCACACGCCCGGGGGACAGGGGGCGTTCGGTCTATGATTCACCCCTCCACTTT.

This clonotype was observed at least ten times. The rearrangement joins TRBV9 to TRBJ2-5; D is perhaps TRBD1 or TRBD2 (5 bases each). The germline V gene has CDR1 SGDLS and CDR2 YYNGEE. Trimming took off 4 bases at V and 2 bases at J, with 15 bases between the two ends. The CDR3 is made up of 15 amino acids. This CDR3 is CASSPRDQPQETQYF. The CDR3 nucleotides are TGTGCCAGCAGCCCCCGGGACCAACCTCAAGAGACCCAGTACTTC.

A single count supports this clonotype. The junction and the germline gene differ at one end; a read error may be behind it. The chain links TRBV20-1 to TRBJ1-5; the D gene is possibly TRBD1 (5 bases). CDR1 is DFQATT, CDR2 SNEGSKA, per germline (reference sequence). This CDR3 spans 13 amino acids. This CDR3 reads CSAGRQSDQPPHF. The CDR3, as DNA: TGCAGTGCTGGAAGACAGTCGGATCAGCCCCCGCATTTT.

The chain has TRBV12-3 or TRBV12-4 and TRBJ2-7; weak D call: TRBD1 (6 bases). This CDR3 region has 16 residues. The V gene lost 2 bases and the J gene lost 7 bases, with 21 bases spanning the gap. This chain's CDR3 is CASSLSRTVAEEEQYF. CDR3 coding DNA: TGTGCCAGCAGTTTATCCAGGACAGTGGCCGAAGAGGAGCAGTACTTC.

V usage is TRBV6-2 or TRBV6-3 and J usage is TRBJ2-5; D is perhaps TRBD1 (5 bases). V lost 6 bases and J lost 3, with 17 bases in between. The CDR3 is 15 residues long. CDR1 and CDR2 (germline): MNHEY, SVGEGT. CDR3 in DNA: TGTGCCAGCAGATACCAGACAGTCACAAAAGAGACCCAGTACTTC. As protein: CASRYQTVTKETQYF.

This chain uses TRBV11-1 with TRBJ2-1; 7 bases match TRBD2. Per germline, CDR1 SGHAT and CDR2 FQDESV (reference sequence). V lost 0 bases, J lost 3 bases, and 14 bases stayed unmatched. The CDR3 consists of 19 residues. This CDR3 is CASSLAGSGRLAVYNEQFF. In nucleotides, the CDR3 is TGTGCCAGCAGCTTAGCGGGATCCGGGCGCCTAGCGGTCTACAATGAGCAGTTCTTC.